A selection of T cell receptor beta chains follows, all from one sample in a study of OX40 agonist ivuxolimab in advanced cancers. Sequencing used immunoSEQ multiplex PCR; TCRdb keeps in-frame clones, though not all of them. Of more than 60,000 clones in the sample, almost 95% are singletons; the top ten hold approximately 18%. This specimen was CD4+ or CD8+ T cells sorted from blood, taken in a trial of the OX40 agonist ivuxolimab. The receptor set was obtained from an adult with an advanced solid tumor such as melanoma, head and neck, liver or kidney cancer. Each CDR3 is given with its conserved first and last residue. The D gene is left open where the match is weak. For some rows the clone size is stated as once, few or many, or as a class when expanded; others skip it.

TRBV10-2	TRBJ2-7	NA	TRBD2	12	TGCGCCACCTGGGGGGGCTCCTACGAGCAGTACTTC	CATWGGSYEQYF
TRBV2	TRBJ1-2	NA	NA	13	TGTGCCAGCAGTGGGAGGGGACCTATTGGCTACACCTTC	CASSGRGPIGYTF
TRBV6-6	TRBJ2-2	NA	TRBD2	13	TGTGCCAGCATGGCGGGGGTCACCGGGGAGCTGTTTTTT	CASMAGVTGELFF
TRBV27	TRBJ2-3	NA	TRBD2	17	TGTGCCAGCAGTTTATCAATGACTAGCGGGATTTTGGGTACGCAGTATTTT	CASSLSMTSGILGTQYF
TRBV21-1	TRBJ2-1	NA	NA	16	TGTGCCAGCAGCAAAGGGGGCGCATCCTCCTACAATGAGCAGTTCTTC	CASSKGGASSYNEQFF
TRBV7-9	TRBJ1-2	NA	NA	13	TGTGCCAGCAGCTTAAATGCCAACTATGGCTACACCTTC	CASSLNANYGYTF
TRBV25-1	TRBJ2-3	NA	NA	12	TGTGCCACCAATGGAAGGCGGGATACGCAGTATTTT	CATNGRRDTQYF
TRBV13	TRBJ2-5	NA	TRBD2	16	TGTGCCAGCAGCCATAGCGGGAGGTCGTACCAAGAGACCCAGTACTTC	CASSHSGRSYQETQYF
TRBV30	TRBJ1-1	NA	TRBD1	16	TGTGCCTGGAGTGTCGGTGCTGGTTACAGGGGGACTGAAGCTTTCTTT	CAWSVGAGYRGTEAFF
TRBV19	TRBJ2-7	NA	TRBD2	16	TGTGCCAGTAGTGTGGGGACTAGCGGAGGGGCCTACGAGCAGTACTTC	CASSVGTSGGAYEQYF
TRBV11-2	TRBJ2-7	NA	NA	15	TGTGCCAGCAGCTTAGTTTCTGGAGGGCCTTACGAGCAGTACTTC	CASSLVSGGPYEQYF
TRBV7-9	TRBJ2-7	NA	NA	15	TGTGCCAGCAGCCCTCCAGGCCTCGGGGCCTACGAGCAGTACTTC	CASSPPGLGAYEQYF
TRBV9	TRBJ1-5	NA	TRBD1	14	TGTGCCAGCAGCGTAGGGACAGGGAATCAGCCCCAGCATTTT	CASSVGTGNQPQHF
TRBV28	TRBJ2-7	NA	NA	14	TGTGCCAGCACCCCGTCGGACAGTACCTACGAGCAGTACTTC	CASTPSDSTYEQYF
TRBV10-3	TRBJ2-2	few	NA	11	TGTGCCGTTGGCTCTACCGGGGAGCTGTTTTTT	CAVGSTGELFF
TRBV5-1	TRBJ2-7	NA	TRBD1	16	TGCGCCAGCAGCCAGGATGGGACAGTTCTTTCCTACGAGCAGTACTTC	CASSQDGTVLSYEQYF
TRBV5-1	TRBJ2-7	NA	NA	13	TGCGCCAGCAGCTCCCCCCCCATGGGCGAGCAGTACTTC	CASSSPPMGEQYF
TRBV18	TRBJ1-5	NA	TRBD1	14	TGTGCCATCTCTTCGGACAGGGAGGGACAGCCCCAGCATTTT	CAISSDREGQPQHF